This T cell receptor beta chain originates from a study of metastatic and nonmetastatic thyroid tumors. Study as a whole: Repertoire comparison spanned blood and tumor or nodule tissue of malignant and benign thyroid patients. Regarding the study as a whole: Reported TCR beta diversity, measured in blood and tumor, was significantly higher for malignant thyroid tumors than for benign nodules.

Concerning this clone itself: No antigen is known for it. This clone may be a read error of a much larger clone one base away.

Under the authors' procedure: The study built a papillary thyroid cancer distant-metastasis classifier from CDR3 differences across clinicopathological groups. TCRdb reanalyzed the PCR reads with MiXCR. None of the V and J calls come from the authors' own analysis; TCRdb made them. The sample lists roughly 27,000 clones, around a quarter occurring once. Ahead of thyroid surgery, no patient had received treatment of any kind. This CDR3 has 11 residues. Trimming shortened V by 8 bases and J by 4 bases, and 5 bases separated the two germline ends. Germline V CDR1 and CDR2: SNHLY, FYNNEI. This chain links TRBV2 with TRBJ2-2; D unclear. This clonotype was sampled from a female donor with papillary thyroid cancer or a benign thyroid nodule (not recorded which). Some clones in this sample may be carry-over from other donors' samples. Sequences were obtained from blood. CDR3 loop: CASQITGELFF. The DNA for the CDR3 is TGTGCCAGCCAGATCACCGGGGAGCTGTTTTTT. Supplemented by reference TRBV2 and TRBJ2-2, the full variable domain reads EPEVTQTPSHQVTQMGQEVILRCVPISNHLYFYWYRQILGQKVEFLVSFYNNEISEKSEIFDDQFSVERPDGSNFTLKIRSTKLEDSAMYFCASQITGELFFGEGSRLTVL.